Only one count was recorded for the clone carrying this T cell receptor beta chain. The target antigen is unknown. The authors isolated CD4+ T cells after around 10 days of culture. By PCR, the person was confirmed to have had SARS-CoV-2 infection between March and December 2020. Vaccination of participants consisted of two doses of either the BNT162b2 or mRNA-1273 vaccine. TCRdb's table, derived via immunoSEQ multiplex PCR, lists solely in-frame clones and lacks some. The sample consists of 30,000 to 40,000 clones, around 80% of them appearing once. The data are from a study of vaccination effects on CD4 cells after COVID-19. At the level of the study: Post-vaccine sampling took place a median of 72 days after the second dose.

This TCR derives from a human donor who had a prior SARS-CoV-2 infection. Sequencing was performed on CD4+ T cells from PBMCs cultured without peptide, taken after COVID-19 vaccination.

Here the CDR3 DNA reads TGTGCCAGCTCACCCAGACTTCCTTCGCATGAGAGGTCTCCAGGCTACACCTTC. Translation gives CASSPRLPSHERSPGYTF. The chain links TRBV18 to TRBJ1-2; D unclear. From germline, CDR1 is KGHSH and CDR2 LQKENI. The CDR3 runs 18 residues. Trimming removed 3 bases at V and 8 bases at J, with 28 bases between.